This TCR beta chain was identified during a study of cytomegalovirus exposure and HLA in healthy donors. PCR involved 60 Vbeta and 13 Jbeta primers. The table came from immunoSEQ multiplex PCR; TCRdb's copy has only in-frame clones and leaves some out. The table lists fewer than 150,000 clones, just under 80% of them singletons. Of note for this clone: Its matching antigen is unknown.

CDR3 length: 14 amino acids. The ends lost 3 bases at V and 2 bases at J; junction bases unmatched: 4. CDR1 is KGHSH, CDR2 LQKENI, per germline. Broader study findings: Earlier analysis looked at TCR beta V segments, and most were productive about 90% or about 30% of the time. A highly shared variant cluster was judged a likely technical artifact.

The chain carries TRBV18 and TRBJ2-7; 7 positions match TRBD2. The material sequenced was PBMCs. The receptor's source is a young man in good health. The CDR3 nucleotides read TGTGCCAGCTCACCCTCTAGCGGCACCTACGAGCAGTACTTC. It specifies CASSPSSGTYEQYF.